This entry features one T cell receptor beta chain sequence. The specificity of this receptor is unknown. The input lacks base qualities; no much larger clone sits a single base away. The sample is drawn from a study of graft-versus-host responses after intestinal transplantation (TCRdb year 2021). Notes on the research overall: The transplants that recipients received were multivisceral, liver-intestinal, or isolated intestinal. Instead of going to the commercial service, samples from a few later patients were sequenced in-house on an Illumina MiSeq and processed with MiXCR. Graft-versus-host and host-versus-graft alloreactive T cell clones were tracked in the graft, circulation and bone marrow after intestinal transplantation using bulk TCR-beta CDR3 sequencing. To identify alloreactive clones, pre-transplant mixed lymphocyte reaction products were sequenced and compared with unstimulated pre-transplant donor and recipient T cells. Every recipient was given anti-thymocyte globulin induction, followed by roughly 3 years of maintenance tacrolimus and steroids. Donor T cell macrochimerism was defined as a peak of at least 4% donor T cells among recipient peripheral blood mononuclear cells. Of the roughly 24 intestinal transplant recipients enrolled in the cohort, one of whom was a retransplant, a few patients without pretransplant specimens were excluded.

The full study reports these points: GvH clones were found in recipient bone marrow, and some of the GvH clones appeared earlier in ileal mucosa or blood, which is consistent with an intestinal mucosal origin. Early after transplant, peak levels of circulating GvH clones were found to be associated with declines in HvG clones. In the allografts of patients with donor T cell macrochimerism, GvH to HvG T cell clonal ratios were high. The conclusions were limited by the relatively low number and heterogeneity of the intestinal transplant patients.

Library preparation was by the immunoSEQ multiplex PCR assay. For most patients, genomic DNA was isolated with the Qiagen DNeasy Blood and Tissue Kit and shipped frozen to Adaptive Biotechnologies for TCR sequencing. For most patients, genomic DNA was subjected to high-throughput TCR-beta CDR3 sequencing by Adaptive Biotechnologies. The authors' analysis ran thus. Adaptive's ImmunoSEQ software supplied the TCR sequencing data for approximately 18 patients, while MiXCR and VDJtools were used to process a few other patients. To correct CD4 versus CD8 sorting errors, sequences present in both subsets at a frequency ratio below 5:1 were removed. CDR3 nucleotide sequences shared between donor and recipient were removed because their origin could not be assigned. Alloreactive clones required at least 2-fold expansion over unstimulated cells and minimum CFSE-low frequency of 0.002% (template counts) or 0.001% (read counts). Mappable clones were those detected in sequenced pre-transplant spleen, lymph node, or MLR CFSE-low populations of the donor or recipient. The cumulative frequency of alloreactive clones was calculated as a percentage of all sequences, weighted by copy number. In TCRdb, the immuneACCESS table is reduced to in-frame sequences with V and J assigned. These tables do not hold every clone; where another copy was compared, an unresolved V gene accounts for under half, and the others remain unexplained. The V and J calls and clone size are taken from that table; D and trimming were inferred from the DNA. Present in this sample are about 84,000 clones, around 93% of which were seen just once. The top ten clones comprise 0.3% to 0.35% of the sample.

The time point tag for this specimen amounts to: cells obtained before transplantation from donor or recipient. CD3+CD4+ and CD3+CD8+ populations were FACS-sorted from unstimulated pre-transplant donor and recipient cells taken from spleen or lymph nodes. This TCR came from a human donor who was the organ donor for an intestinal transplant. Sample: unstimulated CD4+ T cells sorted from spleen or lymph node cells, taken before transplant.

For the CDR3, the sequence is CASSLVATSSYEQYF. The DNA reads TGTGCCAGCAGCTTGGTAGCGACCAGCTCCTACGAGCAGTACTTC. The sequence is built from TRBV5-5 and TRBJ2-7, with a weak D call of TRBD2 (5 bases match). Taken from the germline V gene (reference sequence), the CDR1 and CDR2 loops are SGHKS and YYEKEE. Relative to germline, V is 0 bases shorter and J is 0 bases shorter, with 10 bases between their ends. The CDR3 sequence holds 15 residues, the cysteine and phenylalanine included. The read is trimmed to its CDR3 DNA, 45 bases read in frame from base 1.